The clone carrying this T cell receptor beta chain was picked up a small number of times. Trimming took 3 bases from V and 4 from J, leaving 7 bases between them. The CDR3 is made up of 13 amino acids. Germline values: CDR1 LNHDA, CDR2 SQIVND (reference sequence). Specified time point: late sampling 161 to 241 days after vaccination in three convalescent patients. The sample comes from a study of vaccination and CD4 T cells after COVID-19. Study details: For post-vaccine samples, collection took place a median around 70 days after dose two, ranging from 14 to 241.

TCRdb itself ran the PCR reads through MiXCR, one entry per CDR3 protein. In the table there are around 30,000 distinct CDR3 sequences, 50% of which are singletons. The J gene is TRBJ1-5, the V gene TRBV19; the D is unclear. The origin of this receptor is a human donor who had recovered from COVID-19. This specimen was CD4+ T cells from blood, taken about 7 months after SARS-CoV-2 vaccination. The CDR3 nucleotides read TGTGCCAGTAGTATCGAGTCGAATCAGCCCCAGCATTTT. Amino acid sequence: CASSIESNQPQHF.